The clone carrying this T cell receptor beta chain has just a few counts. Sequencing used immunoSEQ multiplex PCR; TCRdb keeps in-frame clones, though not all of them. The data hold around 120,000 clones, with approximately 89% observed a single time. Germline V CDR1 and CDR2: SNHLY, FYNNEI. V lost 5 bases to trimming and J lost 2 bases; unmatched junction nucleotides: 8. CDR3 size: 16 residues. This record comes from a study of T cell changes during pregnancy in multiple sclerosis. Sequences were derived from peripheral blood, sampled after pregnancy. This clonotype was obtained from a female donor with multiple sclerosis, enrolled in a pregnancy study. This chain connects TRBV2 to TRBJ2-3, with TRBD1 matching over 9 bases. The CDR3 loop reads CASSIRDRVDTDTQYF. As DNA, the CDR3 is TGTGCCAGCAGTATCCGGGACAGGGTCGACACAGATACGCAGTATTTT.